A single sample gave rise to the 28 T cell receptor beta chains below, sequenced in a study of blood T cell repertoires in COVID-19. Using immunoSEQ multiplex PCR, the repertoire was profiled, and TCRdb retains in-frame clones only, with some absent. The data hold fewer than 350,000 clones, with 88% observed a single time. Sequencing was done on a sample of PBMCs or T cells enriched from blood (not recorded which). Receptors originate from a young woman who had recovered from COVID-19.

This clone was found once. V and J are TRBV4-1 and TRBJ2-3; TRBD2 agrees at 7 bases. The V and J ends lost 4 bases and 0 bases, in that order; junction bases with no gene match: 4. Per germline, CDR1 MGHRA and CDR2 YSYEKL. This CDR3 contains 15 residues. In DNA, the CDR3 is TGCGCCAGCAGCCGGGCACTAGCGAGCACAGATACGCAGTATTTT. It codes for CASSRALASTDTQYF.

CDR3 nucleotide sequence: TGTGCCAGCAGCTTACGAGTACTAGCGGGAGGATACAATGAGCAGTTCTTC. Translating it yields CASSLRVLAGGYNEQFF. The rearrangement joins TRBV5-6 to TRBJ2-1; TRBD2 aligns across 12 bases. The germline V gene has CDR1 SGHDT and CDR2 YYEEEE. The CDR3 runs 17 residues. V gave up 2 bases and J gave up 4 bases; unmatched junction bases: 7.

This clone has just one count. V is TRBV5-1 and J is TRBJ2-5, with 10 nucleotides matching TRBD2. Germline lookup yields CDR1 SGHRS and CDR2 YFSETQ. The CDR3 is made up of 16 amino acids. Unmatched junction bases numbered 10, after V lost 4 bases and J lost 4 bases. The CDR3 loop is CASSQRPSGGLETQYF. CDR3 DNA sequence: TGCGCCAGCAGCCAGAGGCCTAGCGGGGGTTTAGAGACCCAGTACTTC.

The V and J genes are TRBV5-1 and TRBJ1-1; TRBD1 is a possible D gene (6 bases). The CDR3 has 17 amino acids. Trimming shortened V by 0 bases and J by 1 base, and 16 bases separated the two germline ends. CDR1 is SGHRS and CDR2 is YFSETQ in the germline V gene. Here the CDR3 reads CASSLVRGPAPNTEAFF. The CDR3 DNA is TGCGCCAGCAGCTTGGTGCGGGGGCCTGCCCCGAACACTGAAGCTTTCTTT.

There are a few counts of this clone. The chain employs TRBV9 and TRBJ1-6; maybe TRBD1 (6 bases). Germline values: CDR1 SGDLS, CDR2 YYNGEE. V was clipped by 1 base and J by 10 bases, with 12 bases between them. The CDR3 covers 14 residues. CDR3 protein: CASSVTGTGSPLHF. CDR3 sequence (DNA): TGTGCCAGCAGCGTAACAGGGACGGGGTCACCCCTCCACTTT.

The chain carries TRBV19 and TRBJ2-3; possible D gene TRBD2, 5 bases. V lost 0 bases to trimming and J lost 6 bases, with 22 bases between them. From germline, CDR1 is LNHDA and CDR2 SQIVND (reference sequence). The length of the CDR3 is 18 residues. The CDR3 bases are TGTGCCAGTAGTATAGATTCGGGTGGTAGCGTCACGGTCGATACGCAGTATTTT. The encoded protein is CASSIDSGGSVTVDTQYF.

The chain uses TRBV3-1 (or the pseudogene TRBV3-2) and TRBJ1-5; D unclear. Trimming removed 5 bases at V and 5 bases at J, with 7 bases between. Germline V gene data show CDR1 as LGHDT and CDR2 as YNNKEL (reference sequence). This CDR3 is built from 12 residues. CDR3 region: CASSNRDQPQHF. Here the CDR3 DNA reads TGTGCCAGCAGCAACCGGGATCAGCCCCAGCATTTT.

The rearrangement links TRBV7-2 to TRBJ1-4, with 9 bases aligning to TRBD1. Germline lookup yields CDR1 SGHTA and CDR2 FQGNSA. This CDR3 region has 14 residues. V was pared by 5 bases and J by 8 bases, with 6 bases of the junction left unmatched. The CDR3 DNA sequence: TGTGCCAGCAGCCCGGACAGGGGTAGCGAAAAACTGTTTTTT. It codes for CASSPDRGSEKLFF.

CDR3 DNA: TGCGCCAGCAGCGCCAGACAGGGGTACTATGGCTACACCTTC. As protein: CASSARQGYYGYTF. The J gene is TRBJ1-2, the V gene TRBV5-1; 8 positions match TRBD1. CDR3 length: 14 residues. From germline, CDR1 is SGHRS and CDR2 YFSETQ. The J segment lost 3 bases and the V segment lost 4 bases, leaving 5 bases of the junction unmatched.

The table lists this clone with a count of one. V gene TRBV19 combines with J gene TRBJ1-5; D possibly corresponds to TRBD1 (5 bases). The CDR3 contains 16 residues. V was pared by 6 bases and J by 3 bases, with 18 bases between. CDR1 and CDR2 from the germline V gene are LNHDA and SQIVND (reference sequence). CDR3 sequence (DNA): TGTGCCAGTAGCCTTCGGGACGGGAGACTCAATCAGCCCCAGCATTTT. This sequence encodes CASSLRDGRLNQPQHF.

The gene calls are TRBV28 and TRBJ1-5; maybe TRBD1 (5 bases). The CDR3 is 14 amino acids. Trimming pared 7 bases from V and 4 bases from J, leaving 14 bases between. Looked up from germline, CDR1 is MDHEN and CDR2 is SYDVKM. The CDR3 loop is CASTLGRGNQPQHF. DNA of the CDR3: TGTGCCAGCACCTTGGGGAGGGGAAATCAGCCCCAGCATTTT.

CDR3 sequence: CASSQAAPGLAEWGSYNEQFF. In nucleotides, the CDR3 is TGCGCCAGCAGCCAAGCCGCTCCGGGACTAGCGGAGTGGGGCTCCTACAATGAGCAGTTCTTC. The rearrangement joins TRBV4-1 to TRBJ2-1, with 11 nucleotides matching TRBD2. The CDR3 has 21 residues. CDR1 MGHRA and CDR2 YSYEKL come from the germline V gene. With V trimmed by 1 base and J by 0 bases, 14 bases remained unmatched.

The V and J genes are TRBV7-2 and TRBJ2-3, with a possible D match to TRBD1 (6 bases). Germline CDR1 and CDR2: SGHTA and FQGNSA. Trimming took off 5 bases at V and 0 bases at J, with 12 bases between the two ends. This CDR3 comprises 15 residues. This CDR3 reads CASSRATGSTDTQYF. As DNA, the CDR3 is TGTGCCAGCAGCCGCGCGACAGGTAGCACAGATACGCAGTATTTT.

The chain joins TRBV28 to TRBJ1-1; 7 nucleotides align to TRBD1. This CDR3 contains 14 residues. Germline V gene lookup returns CDR1 MDHEN and CDR2 SYDVKM. V lost 5 bases and J lost 8; bases outside the gene matches: 11. The CDR3 region has the DNA TGTGCCAGCAGTCCAGGACAGGCCCCAGGGGAAGCTTTCTTT. This sequence encodes CASSPGQAPGEAFF.

This clone was recorded only once. This chain joins TRBV6-6 and TRBJ1-4; 9 nucleotides match TRBD1. V was pared by 7 bases and J by 7 bases, with 13 bases of the junction left unmatched. The CDR3 has 16 amino acids. Per germline, CDR1 MNHNY and CDR2 SVGAGI (reference sequence). For the CDR3, the DNA is TGTGCCAGCATCCCTACGCCGGGACAGGGAGGTGAAAAACTGTTTTTT. It yields the protein CASIPTPGQGGEKLFF.

The chain links TRBV9 to TRBJ2-3; tentative D call: TRBD2 (6 bases). The CDR3 extends over 15 amino acids. The germline V and J ends were trimmed by 0 bases and 3 bases, with 11 bases remaining between them. Germline CDR1 reads SGDLS; CDR2 reads YYNGEE. CDR3 coding DNA: TGTGCCAGCAGCGTAGACGGGGGAAGGACAGATACGCAGTATTTT. The encoded protein is CASSVDGGRTDTQYF. Looking up the rest from reference TRBV9 and TRBJ2-3 gives the full variable domain: DSGVTQTPKHLITATGQRVTLRCSPRSGDLSVYWYQQSLDQGLQFLIQYYNGEERAKGNILERFSAQQFPDLHSELNLSSLELGDSALYFCASSVDGGRTDTQYFGPGTRLTVL.

This clone was seen only once. The chain is built from TRBV10-3 and TRBJ2-1, with D possibly being TRBD2 (7 bases). In germline, CDR1 is ENHRY, CDR2 SYGVKD. This CDR3 is 18 amino acids long. Trimming stripped 4 bases from V and 0 bases from J, with 19 bases between. CDR3: CAISGVAMGGGSYNEQFF. The DNA of the CDR3 is TGTGCCATCAGTGGAGTTGCTATGGGAGGGGGCTCCTACAATGAGCAGTTCTTC.

The chain employs TRBV7-2 and TRBJ1-1; D possibly corresponds to TRBD1 (6 bases). This CDR3 has 14 residues. Trimming shortened V by 5 bases and J by 0 bases, and 10 bases separated the two germline ends. CDR1 and CDR2 (germline): SGHTA, FQGNSA. The CDR3 region has the DNA TGTGCCAGCAGCCCACAGGGTGTGAACACTGAAGCTTTCTTT. This translates into CASSPQGVNTEAFF.

The chain joins TRBV15 to TRBJ2-4, with 10 bases fitting TRBD2. Per germline, CDR1 LNHNV and CDR2 YYDKDF (reference sequence). Trimming at V came to 0 bases and at J to 0 bases, leaving 11 bases not matched to a gene. The CDR3 is made up of 20 amino acids. The CDR3, as DNA: TGTGCCACCAGCAGAGATCGGTACAGCGGGGGGGAACTAGCCAAAAACATTCAGTACTTC. It yields the protein CATSRDRYSGGELAKNIQYF.

The chain couples TRBV25-1 to TRBJ2-1, with 10 bases matching TRBD1. V trimming: 0 bases; J trimming: 3 bases; junction bases outside the gene matches: 5. There are 17 residues in the CDR3. Per the germline V gene, CDR1 is MGHDK and CDR2 is SYGVNS. Here the CDR3 reads CASSEYQGQGIYNEQFF. In DNA form, the CDR3 reads TGTGCCAGCAGTGAATACCAGGGACAGGGGATCTACAATGAGCAGTTCTTC.

This clone has more than one count but fewer than ten. The chain has TRBV25-1 and TRBJ1-6; no firm D call. This CDR3 comprises 17 residues. Trimming removed 8 bases from V and 0 bases from J, with 17 bases in between. Germline V CDR1 and CDR2: MGHDK, SYGVNS. The CDR3 is CASGREDASSYNSPLHF. The CDR3 DNA is TGTGCCAGCGGACGGGAAGACGCTAGCTCCTATAATTCACCCCTCCACTTT.

The V gene is TRBV5-1, the J gene TRBJ1-4; TRBD1 matches 8 bases. Trimming cost V 3 bases and J 8 bases; bases outside gene matches: 12. Germline V gene data show CDR1 as SGHRS and CDR2 as YFSETQ. CDR3 length equals 16 residues. The CDR3 reads CASSYYPGQGGEKLFF. CDR3 nucleotides: TGCGCCAGCAGCTATTACCCCGGACAGGGAGGAGAAAAACTGTTTTTT.

The V gene is TRBV7-2, the J gene TRBJ2-1; a weak D match, TRBD1 (5 bases). V gave up 6 bases and J gave up 5 bases, with 11 bases separating them. CDR3 length equals 13 residues. CDR1 and CDR2 (germline): SGHTA, FQGNSA. CDR3 amino acids: CASRNTQDNEQFF. CDR3 bases: TGTGCCAGCAGAAACACACAGGACAATGAGCAGTTCTTC.

This clone occurred once. The rearrangement joins TRBV28 to TRBJ1-6; 8 bases align to TRBD1. The length of the CDR3 is 16 residues. V trimming: 3 bases; J trimming: 8 bases; junction bases outside the gene matches: 9. Germline CDR1 reads MDHEN; CDR2 reads SYDVKM. CDR3 amino acids: CASSFWVGQGYSPLHF. CDR3 nucleotides: TGTGCCAGCAGTTTTTGGGTTGGACAGGGTTATTCACCCCTCCACTTT.

This chain joins TRBV7-7 and TRBJ2-7; 11 bases agree with TRBD2. The CDR3 extends over 16 amino acids. The trim removed 5 bases at V and 4 bases at J, leaving 10 bases unmatched. Germline V gene lookup returns CDR1 SSHAT and CDR2 FNYEAQ (reference sequence). The CDR3 DNA is TGTGCCAGCAGCCCGGGACCGACTAGCGGGATATACGAGCAGTACTTC. Protein: CASSPGPTSGIYEQYF. The variable domain in full, with the rest retrieved from reference TRBV7-7 and TRBJ2-7, is GAGVSQSPRYKVTKRGQDVTLRCDPISSHATLYWYQQALGQGPEFLTYFNYEAQPDKSGLPSDRFSAERPEGSISTLTIQRTEQRDSAMYRCASSPGPTSGIYEQYFGPGTRLTVT.

This clone was observed a few times. The chain recombines TRBV5-1 with TRBJ2-7; 9 bases agree with TRBD2. J lost 0 bases, V lost 4 bases, and 14 bases had no gene match. Germline assignment: CDR1 SGHRS and CDR2 YFSETQ. The CDR3 has 18 amino acids. CDR3 in amino acids: CASSAGLAPSLDSYEQYF. The CDR3 DNA sequence: TGCGCCAGCAGCGCGGGACTAGCACCCTCGTTGGACTCCTACGAGCAGTACTTC.

V gene TRBV2 combines with J gene TRBJ2-4; 11 nucleotides align to TRBD1. Germline CDR1 is SNHLY and CDR2 is FYNNEI. This CDR3 is 13 amino acids long. V lost 6 bases to trimming and J lost 6 bases; unmatched junction nucleotides: 1. CDR3 protein: CASRGQGGNIQYF. The CDR3 bases are TGTGCCAGCAGGGGACAGGGGGGAAACATTCAGTACTTC. The complete variable domain, with remaining parts taken from reference TRBV2 and TRBJ2-4, reads EPEVTQTPSHQVTQMGQEVILRCVPISNHLYFYWYRQILGQKVEFLVSFYNNEISEKSEIFDDQFSVERPDGSNFTLKIRSTKLEDSAMYFCASRGQGGNIQYFGAGTRLSVL.

The chain uses TRBV28 and TRBJ2-7; D ambiguous. V lost 8 bases to trimming and J lost 2 bases, with 22 bases between them. Germline loops: CDR1 MDHEN, CDR2 SYDVKM. The CDR3 is made up of 16 amino acids. The CDR3 is CASLTAAGSQTYEQYF. Here the CDR3 DNA reads TGTGCCAGCCTAACGGCCGCCGGGTCACAAACCTACGAGCAGTACTTC.